This TCR beta chain was sequenced in a study of somatic mutations in cytotoxic T cells in rheumatoid arthritis. This clone was detected a few times. Its antigen is currently unknown. Germline assignment: CDR1 SEHNR and CDR2 FQNEAQ (reference sequence). The CDR3 is 17 residues long. V lost 4 bases, J lost 4 bases, and 12 bases stayed unmatched. TCRdb's table, derived via immunoSEQ multiplex PCR, lists solely in-frame clones and lacks some. Of nearly 20,000 clones in the sample, about nine tenths were seen once. Regarding the study as a whole: A single CD8+ clone exceeded 20% of CD8+ cells in 8 of 65 patients.

This receptor was taken from a man aged 35-49 years in good health. V is TRBV7-9 and J is TRBJ1-1, with 10 bases lining up with TRBD1. The sample comprised CD8+ T cells sorted from blood. The CDR3 DNA reads as TGTGCCAGCAGCTCCTTTCCCGGGACAGGGGAGAGCACTGAAGCTTTCTTT. Translating gives CASSSFPGTGESTEAFF.